The rows below give T cell receptor beta chains drawn from one sample of a study of CD8+CD57+ T cells in acquired aplastic anemia. TCRdb fed the reads into MiXCR, producing one record per CDR3 protein. Of 150,000 to 200,000 distinct CDR3 sequences listed, over 60% were seen once; the top ten hold just over 45%. Sample: sorted CD4+, CD8+, or CD8+CD57+ T cells (not recorded which) from PBMCs. Receptors were obtained from a human donor with severe aplastic anemia or a healthy control (not recorded which). The CDR3 runs from the conserved cysteine through the conserved F or W. The order of the fields is clone size, V gene, J gene, D gene, CDR3 protein, CDR3 DNA. D genes are given only for firm matches. Clone size is given for some rows only: seen once, a few or many times, or a class if the clone is expanded.

>.|TRBV2|TRBJ2-7|TRBD2
CASIAGGSSSYEQYF
TGTGCCAGCATAGCGGGGGGATCGAGCTCCTACGAGCAGTACTTC
>.|TRBV6-1|TRBJ1-2|TRBD1
CASSEQDRASGYTF
TGTGCCAGCAGTGAGCAGGACAGGGCAAGTGGCTACACCTTC
>.|TRBV25-1|TRBJ2-6|.
CASSLSGGGANVLTF
TGTGCCAGCAGCTTGTCCGGGGGCGGGGCCAACGTCCTGACTTTC
>.|TRBV7-9|TRBJ2-5|TRBD2
CASSPRGGRIETQYF
TGCGCCAGCAGCCCACGCGGGGGGCGCATAGAGACCCAGTACTTC
>.|TRBV19|TRBJ2-7|TRBD1
CASSIEDRRYEQYF
TGTGCCAGTAGTATCGAGGACAGGCGCTACGAGCAGTACTTC
>.|TRBV7-9|TRBJ2-7|.
CASSWPEGGTSYEQYF
TGTGCCAGCAGCTGGCCCGAGGGGGGGACCTCCTACGAGCAGTACTTC
>.|TRBV10-3|TRBJ1-6|.
CAIAGAPESPLHF
TGTGCCATTGCAGGTGCCCCGGAATCACCCCTCCACTTT
>few|TRBV24-1|TRBJ2-5|.
CATSEGIRQYF
TGTGCCACCAGTGAAGGGATCCGACAGTACTTC
>many|TRBV9|TRBJ2-5|.
CASSVVPQETQYF
TGTGCCAGCAGCGTGGTTCCCCAAGAGACCCAGTACTTC
>.|TRBV20-1|TRBJ1-2|.
CSASDSENYGYTF
TGCAGTGCCTCGGACAGTGAGAACTATGGCTACACCTTC
>.|TRBV7-2|TRBJ2-3|TRBD2
CASRTSGGTDTQYF
TGTGCCAGCAGAACTAGCGGGGGCACAGATACGCAGTATTTT
>.|TRBV20-1|TRBJ2-1|.
CSANRQGPYNEQFF
TGCAGTGCTAATCGCCAGGGACCCTACAATGAGCAGTTCTTC
>.|TRBV9|TRBJ2-7|TRBD1
CASSVGNRGDFEQYF
TGTGCCAGCAGCGTAGGAAACAGGGGGGACTTCGAGCAGTACTTC
>.|TRBV7-9|TRBJ2-3|.
CASSQGRGAYNEQYF
TGTGCCAGCAGCCAGGGCAGGGGAGCCTACAATGAGCAGTATTTT
>.|TRBV10-2|TRBJ1-1|TRBD1
CASSERTGMTNTEAFF
TGCGCCAGCAGTGAAAGGACAGGGATGACGAACACTGAAGCTTTCTTT
>.|TRBV10-2|TRBJ1-5|.
CAGSEAANQPQHF
TGCGCCGGCAGTGAGGCGGCAAATCAGCCCCAGCATTTT
>many|TRBV15|TRBJ1-2|.
CATSSSFPRTDYGYTF
TGTGCCACCAGCAGTTCCTTCCCCCGGACAGACTATGGCTACACCTTC
>.|TRBV6-5|TRBJ2-5|.
CASSYSFRVQETQYF
TGTGCCAGCAGTTACTCCTTTCGGGTCCAAGAGACCCAGTACTTC
>many|TRBV5-8|TRBJ1-4|.
CASLNEKLFF
TGTGCCAGCCTTAATGAAAAACTGTTTTTT
>.|TRBV15|TRBJ1-5|.
CATSRGTFNQPQHF
TGTGCCACCAGCAGAGGCACGTTCAATCAGCCCCAGCATTTT
>.|TRBV7-9|TRBJ2-1|TRBD1
CATFRTLTGGGYNEQFF
TGTGCCACCTTCCGAACATTGACAGGGGGAGGCTACAATGAGCAGTTCTTC
>.|TRBV7-9|TRBJ1-1|TRBD1
CASSFSTGYTEAFF
TGTGCCAGCAGCTTCTCGACAGGGTACACTGAAGCTTTCTTT
>.|TRBV29-1|TRBJ1-2|TRBD1
CSVGTGVGYTF
TGCAGCGTTGGGACAGGGGTCGGCTACACCTTC
>many|TRBV6-5|TRBJ1-1|.
CASSYTGGRLTEAFF
TGTGCCAGCAGTTACACAGGCGGGAGGTTGACTGAAGCTTTCTTT
>.|TRBV2|TRBJ2-7|.
CASSVGPSSAEQYF
TGTGCCAGCAGTGTTGGACCCAGTAGTGCCGAGCAGTACTTC
>.|TRBV15|TRBJ1-2|.
CATSIVANYGYTF
TGTGCCACCAGCATAGTCGCTAACTATGGCTACACCTTC
>.|TRBV7-9|TRBJ1-2|.
CASSLRGGGYTF
TGTGCCAGCAGCTTACGGGGCGGAGGCTACACCTTC
>.|TRBV2|TRBJ2-7|.
CASSEYASEQYF
TGTGCCAGCAGTGAATACGCCAGCGAGCAGTACTTC
>.|TRBV7-3|TRBJ1-2|TRBD1
CASSFSTGNGYTF
TGTGCCAGCAGCTTTTCGACAGGGAATGGCTACACCTTC
>.|TRBV19|TRBJ1-1|.
CASSMSGRLNTEAFF
TGTGCCAGTAGTATGTCAGGCCGTCTGAACACTGAAGCTTTCTTT
>.|TRBV9|TRBJ2-7|.
CASSVEGQREQYF
TGTGCCAGCAGCGTGGAGGGGCAGCGTGAGCAGTACTTC
>many|TRBV19|TRBJ2-3|.
CASSSLIQGVDVADTQYF
TGTGCCAGTAGTTCCTTAATTCAGGGTGTGGATGTGGCAGATACGCAGTATTTT
>.|TRBV5-8|TRBJ2-7|.
CASISGTDTYEQYF
TGTGCCAGTATCTCCGGGACCGATACCTACGAGCAGTACTTC
>few|TRBV3-1|TRBJ1-3|TRBD1
CASSQGRGSGNTIYF
TGTGCCAGCAGCCAAGGCAGGGGGTCTGGAAACACCATATATTTT
>few|TRBV15|TRBJ1-1|.
CATSRDRAPNTEAFF
TGTGCCACCAGCAGAGACAGGGCACCGAACACTGAAGCTTTCTTT
>many|TRBV9|TRBJ2-2|.
CASSGGSGELFF
TGTGCCAGCAGCGGGGGCTCCGGGGAGCTGTTTTTT
>.|TRBV5-1|TRBJ2-3|.
CASSLGGGLPDTQYF
TGCGCCAGCAGCTTGGGAGGGGGGCTCCCAGATACGCAGTATTTT
>.|TRBV29-1|TRBJ1-2|TRBD1
CSVEGTRTGGWGYTF
TGCAGCGTTGAAGGTACCCGGACAGGGGGCTGGGGCTACACCTTC
>many|TRBV5-6|TRBJ2-3|TRBD1
CASSLEGAGWTDTQYF
TGTGCCAGCAGCTTGGAGGGGGCCGGATGGACAGATACGCAGTATTTT
>many|TRBV25-1|TRBJ2-7|.
CASSPPGAFPDYEQYF
TGTGCCAGCAGTCCCCCTGGAGCTTTCCCCGACTACGAGCAGTACTTC
>.|TRBV10-3|TRBJ2-6|TRBD1
CAIFEDRAGANVLTF
TGTGCCATCTTCGAGGACAGGGCCGGGGCCAACGTCCTGACTTTC
>.|TRBV20-1|TRBJ2-1|TRBD2
CSAFSPGTSGSNEQFF
TGCAGTGCTTTCTCCCCAGGGACTAGCGGGAGCAATGAGCAGTTCTTC
>.|TRBV2|TRBJ2-7|.
CASNGGYSYEQYF
TGTGCCAGCAACGGCGGATACTCCTACGAGCAGTACTTC
>once|TRBV20-1|TRBJ2-7|.
CSARDLKGVGEQYF
TGCAGTGCTAGAGACTTGAAGGGAGTGGGCGAGCAGTACTTC
>.|TRBV19|TRBJ2-1|.
CASSIVTRSYNGQFF
TGTGCCAGTAGTATAGTAACCCGGTCCTACAATGGCCAGTTCTTC